The T cell receptor (beta chain) described here comes from a study of blood T cell repertoires in COVID-19. Participants' own reports of clinical history determined their cohort assignment. The CDR3 runs to 14 residues. Per the germline V gene, CDR1 is LNHNV and CDR2 is YYDKDF (reference sequence). The V end lost 2 bases, the J end lost 4 bases, and 12 bases lay between the germline ends. As handled by the study authors: Amplification from reference gene primers served as the basis for estimated nucleated cell counts. Method: immunoSEQ multiplex PCR; TCRdb's copy keeps in-frame clones and lacks some. V and J calls and clone size are as listed in that table; D and trimming were resolved from the DNA. The sample records more than 350,000 clones, 70% to 90% being singletons.

The sequence was collected from a young woman who had been exposed to COVID-19. The chain links TRBV15 to TRBJ2-7; the D gene is possibly TRBD2 (6 bases). The sample consisted of PBMCs or T cells enriched from blood (not recorded which). The DNA of the CDR3 is TGTGCCACCAGCAGAACCGGGACTTCTTACGAGCAGTACTTC. This translates into CATSRTGTSYEQYF.